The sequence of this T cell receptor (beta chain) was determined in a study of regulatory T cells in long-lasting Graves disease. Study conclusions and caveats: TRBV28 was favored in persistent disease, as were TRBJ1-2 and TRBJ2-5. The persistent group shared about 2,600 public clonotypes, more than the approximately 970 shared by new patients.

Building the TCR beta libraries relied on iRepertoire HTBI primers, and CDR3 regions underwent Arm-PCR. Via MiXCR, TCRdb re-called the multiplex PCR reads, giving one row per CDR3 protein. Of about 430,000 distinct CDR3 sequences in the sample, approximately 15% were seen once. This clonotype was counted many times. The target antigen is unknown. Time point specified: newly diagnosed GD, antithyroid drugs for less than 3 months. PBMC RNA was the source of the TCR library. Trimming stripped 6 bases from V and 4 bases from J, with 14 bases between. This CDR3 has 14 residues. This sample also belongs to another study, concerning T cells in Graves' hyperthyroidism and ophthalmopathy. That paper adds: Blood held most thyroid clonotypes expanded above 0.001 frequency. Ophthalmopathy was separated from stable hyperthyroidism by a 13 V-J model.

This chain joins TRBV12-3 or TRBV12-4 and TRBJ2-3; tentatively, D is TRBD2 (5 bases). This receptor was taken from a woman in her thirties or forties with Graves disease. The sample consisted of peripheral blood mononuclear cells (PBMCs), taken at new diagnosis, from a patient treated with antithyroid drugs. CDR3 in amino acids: CASREAAGSDTQYF. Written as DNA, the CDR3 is TGTGCCAGCAGGGAGGCGGCAGGTTCAGATACGCAGTATTTT.